This TCR beta chain is drawn from a study of control samples from healthy donors and cancer patients. Using immunoSEQ multiplex PCR, the repertoire was profiled, and TCRdb retains in-frame clones only, with some absent. The sample includes some 150,000 clones, about 94% of them seen just once. Sequenced input: blood. This sequence was found in a middle-aged man in good health.

The CDR3 coding sequence is TGCGCCAGCAGCGGGCTAGCGGGAGGACGGACAGAGACCCAGTACTTC. This gives the protein CASSGLAGGRTETQYF. The chain links TRBV5-1 to TRBJ2-5, with 11 bases aligning to TRBD2. This CDR3 is 16 amino acids long. The J segment lost 4 bases and the V segment lost 4 bases, leaving 9 bases of the junction unmatched. CDR1 and CDR2 from the germline V gene are SGHRS and YFSETQ. The full variable domain, rest sourced from reference TRBV5-1 and TRBJ2-5, is KAGVTQTPRYLIKTRGQQVTLSCSPISGHRSVSWYQQTPGQGLQFLFEYFSETQRNKGNFPGRFSGRQFSNSRSEMNVSTLELGDSALYLCASSGLAGGRTETQYFGPGTRLLVL.